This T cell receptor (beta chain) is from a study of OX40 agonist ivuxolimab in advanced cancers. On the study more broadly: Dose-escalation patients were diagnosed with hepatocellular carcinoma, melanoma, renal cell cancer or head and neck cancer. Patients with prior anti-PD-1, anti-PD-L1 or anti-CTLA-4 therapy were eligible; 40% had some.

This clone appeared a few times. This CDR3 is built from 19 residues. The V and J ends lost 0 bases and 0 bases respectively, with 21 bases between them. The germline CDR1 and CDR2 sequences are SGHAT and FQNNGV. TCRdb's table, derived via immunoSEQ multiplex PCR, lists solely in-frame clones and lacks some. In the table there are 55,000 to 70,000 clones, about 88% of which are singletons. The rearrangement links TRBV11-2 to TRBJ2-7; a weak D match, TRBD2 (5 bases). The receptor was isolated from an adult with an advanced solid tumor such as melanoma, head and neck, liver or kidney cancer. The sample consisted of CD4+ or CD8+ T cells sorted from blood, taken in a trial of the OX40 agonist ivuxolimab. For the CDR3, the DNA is TGTGCCAGCAGCTTAGATTATCCCTTAGGAAGCGGTCCCTCCTACGAGCAGTACTTC. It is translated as CASSLDYPLGSGPSYEQYF. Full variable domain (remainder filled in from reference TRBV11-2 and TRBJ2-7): EAGVAQSPRYKIIEKRQSVAFWCNPISGHATLYWYQQILGQGPKLLIQFQNNGVVDDSQLPKDRFSAERLKGVDSTLKIQPAKLEDSAVYLCASSLDYPLGSGPSYEQYFGPGTRLTVT.